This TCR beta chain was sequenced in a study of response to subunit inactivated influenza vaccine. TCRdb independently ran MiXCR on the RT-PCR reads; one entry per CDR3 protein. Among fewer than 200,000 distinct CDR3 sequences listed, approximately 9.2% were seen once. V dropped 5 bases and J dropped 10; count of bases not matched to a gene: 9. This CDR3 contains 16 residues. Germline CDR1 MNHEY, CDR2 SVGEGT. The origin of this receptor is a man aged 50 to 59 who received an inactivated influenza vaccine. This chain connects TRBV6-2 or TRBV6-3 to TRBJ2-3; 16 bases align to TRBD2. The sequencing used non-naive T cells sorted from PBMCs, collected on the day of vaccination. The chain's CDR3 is CASSNPGTSGRVAQYF. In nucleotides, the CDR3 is TGTGCCAGCAGTAACCCCGGGACTAGCGGGAGGGTCGCGCAGTATTTT.